These T cell receptor beta chains were read from a single sample in a study of T cells in Graves' hyperthyroidism and ophthalmopathy. TCRdb used MiXCR to reprocess the multiplex PCR reads, holding one entry per CDR3 protein. The sample carries 150,000 or so distinct CDR3 sequences, just under 9.5% recorded once. The sequenced sample consisted of blood. Receptors originate from a woman under 30 with Graves' hyperthyroidism that later progressed to Graves' ophthalmopathy. Each CDR3 is given with its conserved first and last residue. A D gene is named only where the DNA matches it firmly. Clone size is shown for a subset of rows, as once, few, many or a class of expanded clone.

v_gene	len	d_gene	abundance	j_gene	CDR3aa	CDR3nt
TRBV6-1	17	TRBD1	.	TRBJ1-5	CASSEEGTGGNNQPQHF	TGTGCCAGCAGTGAAGAGGGGACAGGGGGGAACAATCAGCCCCAGCATTTT
TRBV10-3	13	.	.	TRBJ2-1	CAISESLGGEQFF	TGTGCCATCAGTGAGTCTTTGGGCGGGGAGCAGTTCTTC
TRBV6-5	15	TRBD1	many	TRBJ1-1	CASSYGTALNTEAFF	TGTGCCAGCAGTTACGGGACAGCCTTGAACACTGAAGCTTTCTTT
TRBV27	16	.	many	TRBJ2-1	CASSLQGTSSYNEQFF	TGTGCCAGCAGTTTACAGGGGACCAGCTCCTACAATGAGCAGTTCTTC
TRBV2	14	.	few	TRBJ2-1	CASSEGYTLDEQFF	TGTGCCAGCAGTGAAGGGTATACTCTCGATGAGCAGTTCTTC
TRBV7-9	17	.	many	TRBJ1-6	CASSVTGRGQLNSPLHF	TGTGCCAGCAGCGTTACCGGCCGGGGGCAGCTTAATTCACCCCTCCACTTT
TRBV7-2	14	.	many	TRBJ2-2	CASRPQGGGGELFF	TGTGCCAGCAGACCCCAGGGAGGAGGCGGGGAGCTGTTTTTT
TRBV19	12	TRBD1	many	TRBJ2-3	CATMDRADTQYF	TGTGCCACCATGGACAGGGCAGATACGCAGTATTTT
TRBV9	15	TRBD1	many	TRBJ1-5	CASSVGQGGNQPQHF	TGTGCCAGCAGCGTAGGACAGGGCGGGAATCAGCCCCAGCATTTT
TRBV5-1	14	.	many	TRBJ2-1	CASSRRDRDNEQFF	TGCGCCAGCAGCAGGAGGGACAGAGACAATGAGCAGTTCTTC
TRBV4-1	13	.	few	TRBJ1-2	CASSQAAGDGYTF	TGCGCCAGCAGCCAAGCGGCAGGGGATGGCTACACCTTC
TRBV12-3/TRBV12-4	14	TRBD1	many	TRBJ1-3	CASRPTGARNTIYF	TGTGCCAGCAGACCGACAGGGGCGAGAAACACCATATATTTT
TRBV25-1	15	.	few	TRBJ1-4	CASSESGRANEKLFF	TGTGCCAGCAGTGAATCAGGGCGGGCTAATGAAAAACTGTTTTTT
TRBV28	13	.	many	TRBJ1-2	CASSLHGNYGYTF	TGTGCCAGCAGTTTACATGGTAACTATGGCTACACCTTC
TRBV3-1	13	.	many	TRBJ1-5	CASSQGRGQPQHF	TGTGCCAGCAGCCAAGGGAGGGGACAGCCCCAGCATTTT
TRBV20-1	18	TRBD1	many	TRBJ1-1	CSAWRPAPPGQGNTEAFF	TGCAGTGCCTGGAGGCCCGCCCCACCGGGACAGGGGAACACTGAAGCTTTCTTT
TRBV4-1	12	.	many	TRBJ1-1	CASSQGGAEAFF	TGCGCCAGCAGCCAAGGGGGGGCTGAAGCTTTCTTT
TRBV29-1	14	TRBD2	many	TRBJ2-7	CSVSSSGSRYEQYF	TGCAGCGTTTCGTCTAGCGGGAGTAGGTACGAGCAGTACTTC
TRBV7-3	17	TRBD2	many	TRBJ2-1	CASSPIGGLARDNEQFF	TGTGCCAGCAGCCCTATTGGCGGACTAGCGAGAGACAATGAGCAGTTCTTC
TRBV24-1	13	.	few	TRBJ2-3	CATSDQNTDTQYF	TGTGCCACCAGTGACCAGAACACAGATACGCAGTATTTT
TRBV11-2	16	TRBD2	many	TRBJ2-1	CASSLELAGGKNEQFF	TGTGCCAGCAGCTTAGAACTAGCGGGAGGTAAGAATGAGCAGTTCTTC
TRBV6-1	15	TRBD2	many	TRBJ2-2	CASRRSGTNTGELFF	TGTGCCAGCAGACGTAGCGGGACTAACACCGGGGAGCTGTTTTTT
TRBV13	15	TRBD1	many	TRBJ2-2	CASSRGQTNTGELFF	TGTGCCAGCAGCCGGGGACAGACCAACACCGGGGAGCTGTTTTTT
TRBV7-8	18	TRBD2	many	TRBJ2-3	CASRTRATSGRGGDTQYF	TGTGCCAGCCGTACCCGGGCGACTAGCGGGAGAGGTGGAGATACGCAGTATTTT
TRBV18	15	.	many	TRBJ1-5	CASSPEGDSNQPQHF	TGTGCCAGCTCCCCTGAAGGGGATAGCAATCAGCCCCAGCATTTT
TRBV4-1	15	.	many	TRBJ1-2	CASSQTLTPMSGYTF	TGCGCCAGCAGCCAAACCTTGACGCCTATGTCGGGCTACACCTTC
TRBV15	20	.	few	TRBJ2-2	CATSRDYLDATRANTGELFF	TGTGCCACCAGCAGAGATTACCTCGATGCGACGCGGGCGAACACCGGGGAGCTGTTTTTT
TRBV30	14	.	.	TRBJ1-6	CAWSGGLNNSPLHF	TGTGCCTGGAGTGGGGGCCTGAATAATTCACCCCTCCACTTT
TRBV7-9	12	.	many	TRBJ2-7	CASSYIGGEQYF	TGTGCCAGCAGCTACATCGGGGGCGAGCAGTACTTC
TRBV7-8	16	TRBD2	many	TRBJ2-2	CASSFRLAGTTGELFF	TGTGCCAGCAGCTTCAGACTAGCGGGAACCACCGGGGAGCTGTTTTTT
TRBV12-3/TRBV12-4	15	TRBD1	many	TRBJ2-7	CASSLTGTESYEQYF	TGTGCCAGCAGTTTAACCGGGACAGAGTCCTACGAGCAGTACTTC
TRBV9	16	.	few	TRBJ2-7	CASSVGVLPDLYEQYF	TGTGCCAGCAGCGTAGGAGTTCTTCCAGACCTTTACGAGCAGTACTTC
TRBV7-9	15	TRBD1	.	TRBJ2-2	CAVRTGTGSTGELFF	TGTGCCGTGAGGACCGGGACAGGGTCCACCGGGGAGCTGTTTTTT
TRBV7-7	13	.	many	TRBJ2-3	CTSSLAFTDTQYF	TGTACCAGCAGCTTAGCGTTCACAGATACGCAGTATTTT
TRBV11-2	14	.	many	TRBJ2-7	CASSYRGSTYEQYF	TGTGCCAGCAGCTATCGGGGGAGCACCTACGAGCAGTACTTC
TRBV2	15	TRBD1	many	TRBJ2-7	CASSERDRLPYEQYF	TGTGCCAGCAGTGAACGGGACAGGCTCCCTTACGAGCAGTACTTC
TRBV6-4	15	.	.	TRBJ2-2	CASSDSSSLAGELFF	TGTGCCAGCAGTGACTCGAGTAGTCTGGCAGGGGAGCTGTTTTTT
TRBV6-6	14	TRBD1	many	TRBJ1-2	CASSYSGTEDGYTF	TGTGCCAGCAGTTACTCAGGGACAGAGGATGGCTACACCTTC
TRBV27	14	.	many	TRBJ2-7	CASSLRALVREQYF	TGTGCCAGCAGTTTACGGGCCCTAGTTCGGGAGCAGTACTTC
TRBV20-1	17	TRBD2	many	TRBJ2-1	CSARGSGRLSSYNEQFF	TGCAGTGCTAGAGGCAGCGGGAGGCTTAGCTCCTACAATGAGCAGTTCTTC
TRBV9	15	.	.	TRBJ2-2	CASSETDRFTGELFF	TGTGCCAGCAGCGAGACAGATAGATTTACCGGGGAGCTGTTTTTT
TRBV19	13	.	few	TRBJ2-2	CASSIGATGELFF	TGTGCCAGTAGTATTGGGGCCACCGGGGAGCTGTTTTTT
TRBV14	15	.	many	TRBJ1-1	CASSLTAFLNTEAFF	TGTGCCAGCAGCTTGACAGCTTTCCTGAACACTGAAGCTTTCTTT